These 4 T cell receptor beta chains originate from one sample sequenced in a study of shared clonotypes between healthy human individuals. Using immunoSEQ multiplex PCR, the repertoire was profiled, and TCRdb retains in-frame clones only, with some absent. The sample has around 1,000,000 clones; roughly 80% are singletons. Sequenced: memory CD4+ T cells from PBMCs. The subset here: CD45RA-negative fraction. These receptors all come from a man aged 18 to 30 in good health. Some clones in this sample may be carry-over from other donors' samples.

This chain links TRBV28 with TRBJ2-3, with TRBD1 matching 7 bases. After removal of 10 bases from V and 6 bases from J, the junction contained 16 bases not matched to a gene. The CDR3 runs 15 residues. The germline V gene has CDR1 MDHEN and CDR2 SYDVKM. CDR3 sequence reads: CATSSGQTYLDTQYF. The CDR3 nucleotides read TGTGCCACCAGCTCGGGACAGACATACCTGGATACGCAGTATTTT.

In DNA form, the CDR3 reads TGCAGCGTAACCCTAGCGGTTGGAGGGAATGAGCAGTTCTTC. Its translation: CSVTLAVGGNEQFF. The V gene is TRBV29-1, the J gene TRBJ2-1; 7 nucleotides line up with TRBD2. Germline trimming cut 6 bases from V and 7 bases from J; bases unmatched to any gene: 12. The CDR3 spans 14 residues. The germline gives CDR1 SQVTM, CDR2 ANQGSEA.

This chain links TRBV28 with TRBJ1-2; weak D call: TRBD1 (6 bases). This CDR3 contains 14 residues. Germline V gene data show CDR1 as MDHEN and CDR2 as SYDVKM. The V end lost 2 bases, the J end lost 14 bases, and 21 bases lay between the germline ends. CDR3 sequence (DNA): TGTGCCAGCAGTTTAGTACAGGGTTCTTCCGCTGAGACCTTC. It codes for CASSLVQGSSAETF.

This clone showed up just once. This CDR3 is CASRKGQGPTYEQYF. The CDR3 DNA reads TGTGCCAGCAGGAAAGGACAGGGCCCTACCTACGAGCAGTACTTC. The V gene is TRBV27, the J gene TRBJ2-7, with 8 bases fitting TRBD1. The CDR3 is 15 residues long. Trimming took 6 bases from V and 2 from J; bases not matched to a gene: 9. The germline V gene encodes CDR1 MNHEY and CDR2 SMNVEV (reference sequence).